The rows below give T cell receptor beta chains drawn from one sample of a study of blood T cells in healthy people across ages. TCRdb re-derived calls from the 5' RACE reads in MiXCR, one entry per CDR3 protein. The sample has 800,000 or so distinct CDR3 sequences, approximately 25% seen once. These data are also associated with another study on T cells of mothers and their children.

The sequencing input was blood. These receptors were obtained from a boy aged 5-17 years in good health. The CDR3 runs from the conserved cysteine through the conserved F or W. D genes are given only for firm matches. Some rows have no size entry. The others give once, few or many, or a class for an expanded clone.

TRBV7-2	14	TRBJ1-2	.	.	TGTGCCAGCAGCCCTATAGGAGAGGATTATGGCTACACCTTC	CASSPIGEDYGYTF
TRBV5-1	13	TRBJ2-5	.	.	TGCGCCAGCAGCTCCGGGGACACGGAGACCCAGTACTTC	CASSSGDTETQYF
TRBV14	15	TRBJ2-7	TRBD1	few	TGTGCCAGCAGCCAAGAGGGACAGTATTTTAACGAGCAGTACTTC	CASSQEGQYFNEQYF
TRBV28	16	TRBJ2-7	TRBD1	few	TGTGCCAGCAGTTTAGGCGATCCGGACAGGGGGGCCGAGCAGTACTTC	CASSLGDPDRGAEQYF
TRBV5-1	18	TRBJ2-3	.	.	TGCGCCAGCAGCTTGGAAGGGGATTTCTTTACTAGCACAGATACGCAGTATTTT	CASSLEGDFFTSTDTQYF
TRBV7-9	16	TRBJ1-2	TRBD1	.	TGTGCCAGCAGCACAACGACAGGGCTTGCACCGGGTGGCTACACCTTC	CASSTTTGLAPGGYTF
TRBV28	15	TRBJ2-4	TRBD1	few	TGTGCCAGCAGTTCACCGGACAGGGGGATACACATTCAGTACTTC	CASSSPDRGIHIQYF
TRBV28	14	TRBJ2-7	.	few	TGTGCCAGCAGTTTACGTGGACAGCTCTACGAGCAGTACTTC	CASSLRGQLYEQYF
TRBV6-4	13	TRBJ2-1	.	few	TGTGCCAGCAGCGCGGACAGCGGCAATGAGCAGTTCTTC	CASSADSGNEQFF
TRBV9	17	TRBJ2-2	TRBD2	few	TGTGCCAGCAGCCCAGGGACTAGCGGGAGCAACACCGGGGAGCTGTTTTTT	CASSPGTSGSNTGELFF
TRBV7-9	14	TRBJ2-5	TRBD2	few	TGTGCCAGCAGCGCAAGCTCCGGGACTAGATCGGTGTTCTTC	CASSASSGTRSVFF
TRBV5-1	14	TRBJ1-2	TRBD1	.	TGCGCCAGCAGCTTGGCCGACAGGGGCTATGGCTACACCTTC	CASSLADRGYGYTF
TRBV7-3	19	TRBJ1-1	.	few	TGTGCCAGCAGCTTAATCCCCTATACAGTCGGCAGGGCCAACACTGAAGCTTTCTTT	CASSLIPYTVGRANTEAFF
TRBV4-1	16	TRBJ1-2	TRBD1	many	TGCGCCAGCAGCCACCGAGACAGGGCCTCCCACTATGGCTACACCTTC	CASSHRDRASHYGYTF
TRBV29-1	13	TRBJ2-5	TRBD1	.	TGCAGCGTTGTCAAGGACAGGGGGCGAGAGCAGTACTTC	CSVVKDRGREQYF
TRBV29-1	12	TRBJ2-7	.	.	TGCAGCGTTGAAGATCCGACGTACGAGCAGTACTTC	CSVEDPTYEQYF
TRBV6-2/TRBV6-3	11	TRBJ2-7	.	.	TGTACCAGCAGCTATGGGTACGAGCAGTACTTC	CTSSYGYEQYF
TRBV29-1	15	TRBJ2-2	TRBD2	.	TGCAGCGTTGAAGTAATAGCGGGAGGTTCCGGGGAGCTGTTTTTT	CSVEVIAGGSGELFF
TRBV3-1	16	TRBJ2-1	TRBD2	few	TGTGCCAGCAGCGAAAGGAGACTAGCGGGCAACAATGAGCAGTTCTTC	CASSERRLAGNNEQFF
TRBV12-3/TRBV12-4	13	TRBJ1-5	TRBD1	.	TGTGCCAGCACCACAGGGGGTATTCAGCCCCAGCATTTT	CASTTGGIQPQHF
TRBV9	15	TRBJ1-5	.	.	TGTGCCGGCAGCGTGGGGACGGGACCTCTTCAGCCCCAGCATTTT	CAGSVGTGPLQPQHF
TRBV2	13	TRBJ2-1	.	.	TGTGCCAGCAGTGAGGGGGTTATCAATGAGCAGTTCTTC	CASSEGVINEQFF
TRBV6-2/TRBV6-3	16	TRBJ2-5	TRBD2	.	TGTGCCAGCAGCCGAGGGGGACTAGCGGACCCCGGGGCCCAGTACTTC	CASSRGGLADPGAQYF
TRBV20-1	14	TRBJ1-1	.	.	TGCAGTTCCTCGGAGGGCGGGTTGTACACTGAAGCTTTCTTT	CSSSEGGLYTEAFF
TRBV13	15	TRBJ2-2	.	few	TGTGCCAGCAGCTTGTACAGGTCGAACACCGGGGAGCTGTTTTTT	CASSLYRSNTGELFF
TRBV12-3/TRBV12-4	14	TRBJ2-2	TRBD2	many	TGTGCCAGCAGGGCGGGGGCGAACACCGGGGAGCTGTTTTTT	CASRAGANTGELFF
TRBV6-1	14	TRBJ2-3	.	.	TGTGCCAGCAGTGAAACGGCCCGGTCAGATACGCAGTATTTT	CASSETARSDTQYF
TRBV29-1	12	TRBJ1-1	TRBD1	few	TGCAGCGGGGACAGGGGGTACACTGAAGCATTCTTT	CSGDRGYTEAFF
TRBV7-2	16	TRBJ1-1	.	.	TGTGCCAGCAGCTTAGGAGTGACGGGTCTCGGCACTGAAGCTTTCTTT	CASSLGVTGLGTEAFF
TRBV10-3	14	TRBJ2-5	.	few	TGTGCCATCAGTGAAGGGAGCGGCCAAGAGACCCAGTACTTC	CAISEGSGQETQYF
TRBV29-1	12	TRBJ2-7	TRBD1	few	TGCAGCGTGGAGAGGACAGGGAGCGAGCAGTACTTC	CSVERTGSEQYF
TRBV5-1	14	TRBJ2-1	.	.	TGCGCCAGCAGCACGAGCTTGCCAGTCAATGAGCAGTTCTTC	CASSTSLPVNEQFF
TRBV12-5	14	TRBJ2-1	TRBD2	.	TGTGCTAGTGGTTCTAGCGGGAGTGGTAATGAGCAGTTCTTC	CASGSSGSGNEQFF
TRBV2	14	TRBJ1-6	.	.	TGTGCCAGCACCCTGGACATGAATAATTCACCCCTCCACTTT	CASTLDMNNSPLHF
TRBV3-1	15	TRBJ2-5	TRBD2	.	TGTGCCAGCAGCCCGCCCCTAGCGGAGCAAGAGACCCAGTACTTC	CASSPPLAEQETQYF
TRBV29-1	13	TRBJ2-7	TRBD1	.	TGCAGCGTTGCCGGGACAGGGGGATACGAGCAGTACTTC	CSVAGTGGYEQYF
TRBV3-1	16	TRBJ2-2	TRBD2	.	TGTGCCAGCAGCTCTACTAGCGGGAGGAAAACCGGGGAGCTGTTTTTT	CASSSTSGRKTGELFF
TRBV20-1	13	TRBJ1-2	.	.	TGCAGTGCTAGAACGGCCGCTAACTATGGCTACACCTTC	CSARTAANYGYTF
TRBV7-3	17	TRBJ2-6	.	.	TGTGCCAGCAGCTTAAAACCCAGAGGCTCTGGGGCCAACGTCCTGACTTTC	CASSLKPRGSGANVLTF
TRBV4-2	13	TRBJ1-5	.	.	TGTGCCAGCAGCCAAGTAGATCATCAGCCCCAGCATTTT	CASSQVDHQPQHF
TRBV27	14	TRBJ1-6	TRBD1	.	TGTGCCAGCAGTTTGGACAGGATGGGGTCACCCCTCCACTTT	CASSLDRMGSPLHF
TRBV25-1	15	TRBJ1-2	.	few	TGTGCCAGCAGTGAAAGGGTCAGGGGCTTTGATGGCTACACCTTC	CASSERVRGFDGYTF
TRBV11-3	14	TRBJ2-1	TRBD1	.	TGTGCCAGCAGCCCCGGGACAGGCGACAATGAGCAGTTCTTC	CASSPGTGDNEQFF
TRBV7-2	14	TRBJ2-5	.	few	TGTGCCAGCAGCTTAGGGCCAGAACAAGAGACCCAGTACTTC	CASSLGPEQETQYF
TRBV6-5	15	TRBJ1-2	TRBD1	.	TGTGCCAGCAGTTGGTATGAGACAGGGGGCTATGGCTACACCTTC	CASSWYETGGYGYTF
TRBV7-2	15	TRBJ2-5	TRBD2	.	TGTGCCAGCAGCGCAACTAGCGGGTACCAAGAGACCCAGTACTTC	CASSATSGYQETQYF
TRBV7-3	16	TRBJ2-1	TRBD2	.	TGTGCCAGCAGCTTAACGGCAAGCGGGGGGGCAGATGAGCAGTTCTTC	CASSLTASGGADEQFF
TRBV27	12	TRBJ1-6	.	few	TGTGCCAGCAGTTTATCATCGGGGGCCCTCCACTTT	CASSLSSGALHF
TRBV12-3/TRBV12-4	14	TRBJ1-2	.	.	TGTGCCAGCAGTTTAAGGCAAAGTAACTATGGCTACACCTTC	CASSLRQSNYGYTF
TRBV7-9	17	TRBJ1-4	.	few	TGTGCCAGCAGCCCCCGTATGGGGGGGGCTACTAATGAAAAACTGTTTTTT	CASSPRMGGATNEKLFF
TRBV5-1	14	TRBJ1-2	.	.	TGCGCCAGCAGCTTGGCCTCGGGTCGGGCTGGCTACACCTTC	CASSLASGRAGYTF
TRBV9	15	TRBJ1-6	TRBD1	.	TGTGCCAGCAGCGTAGCTACAGGGGCAGGGTCACCCCTCCACTTT	CASSVATGAGSPLHF
TRBV9	16	TRBJ2-3	.	.	TGTGCCAGCAGCGTTGTGCCGGGGCAGGGCACAGATACGCAGTATTTT	CASSVVPGQGTDTQYF
TRBV6-5	15	TRBJ1-5	TRBD1	.	TGTGCCAGCAGGACCGACAGGGCAAGCAATCAGCCCCAGCATTTT	CASRTDRASNQPQHF
TRBV28	14	TRBJ2-7	TRBD2	few	TGTGCCAGCAGTTCCTGGACTAGCCCCTGGGAGCAGTACTTC	CASSSWTSPWEQYF